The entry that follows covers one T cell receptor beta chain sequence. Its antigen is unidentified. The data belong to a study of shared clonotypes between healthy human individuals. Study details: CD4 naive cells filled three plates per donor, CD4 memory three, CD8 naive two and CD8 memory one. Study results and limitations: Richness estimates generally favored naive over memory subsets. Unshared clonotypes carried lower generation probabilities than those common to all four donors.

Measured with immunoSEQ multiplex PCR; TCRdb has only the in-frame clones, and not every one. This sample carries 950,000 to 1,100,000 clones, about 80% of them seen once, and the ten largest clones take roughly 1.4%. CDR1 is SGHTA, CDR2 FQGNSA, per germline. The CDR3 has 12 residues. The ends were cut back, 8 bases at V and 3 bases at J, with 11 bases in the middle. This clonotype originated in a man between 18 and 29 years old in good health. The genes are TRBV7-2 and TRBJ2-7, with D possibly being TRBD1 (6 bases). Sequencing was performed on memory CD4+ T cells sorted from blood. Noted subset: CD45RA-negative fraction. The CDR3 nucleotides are TGTGCCAGCGGAATGGGACACTACGAGCAGTACTTC. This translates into CASGMGHYEQYF.